This TCR beta chain appears in the sequencing data of a study of blood T cell repertoires in COVID-19. On the study more broadly: Samples representing acute and convalescent COVID-19 were sourced from the United States, Italy and Spain. PBMCs, B-cell-depleted T cells, or T cells were the source of the cDNA or gDNA that made up the material.

Under the authors' procedure: Scientists estimated how many nucleated cells there were by amplifying reference gene primers. TCRdb's copy holds only in-frame clones and misses some; the assay was immunoSEQ multiplex PCR. The DNA gave D and trimming, while V, J and clone size come from that table. The sample holds 75,000 to 85,000 clones, roughly 86% seen once. With 5 bases removed from V and 7 bases from J, the gap between germline ends came to 18 bases. The CDR3 spans 14 residues. Germline V gene sequence: CDR1 SGHVS, CDR2 FNYEAQ. The sequence was collected from a human donor in a cohort sampled during active COVID-19. The rearrangement uses TRBV7-6 and TRBJ2-7; D is possibly TRBD2 (5 bases). Sequences were obtained from peripheral blood. The CDR3 DNA sequence: TGTGCCAGCAGCCTGAGTGGCGGGCGGTCGGAGCAGTACTTC. Protein product: CASSLSGGRSEQYF.